Only a few counts were recorded for the clone carrying this T cell receptor (beta chain). What it binds is not known. The length of the CDR3 is 18 residues. V dropped 0 bases and J dropped 1; count of bases not matched to a gene: 9. The germline V gene has CDR1 MNHEY and CDR2 SMNVEV (reference sequence). The Oncomine TCR Beta short-read assay sequenced DNA from cultured CD4+ T cells. MiXCR, applied by TCRdb to the PCR reads, yields one record per CDR3 protein. The repertoire consists of about 16,000 distinct CDR3 sequences, with around 40% occurring once and the leading ten covering 15% to 20%. This entry belongs to a study of vaccination and CD4 T cells after COVID-19. Study as a whole: The authors exposed cells to overlapping spike peptides derived from SARS-CoV-2, HCoV-NL63, HCoV-OC43 and HCoV-229E. Study-level results: Convalescent patients had a median roughly 87% of post-vaccine SARS-CoV-2-reactive clones that were detected only after vaccination, not before it. Median reactive clonotypes, those recognizing SARS-CoV-2, rose from 21 to 38, not significantly.

The time point here: late sampling 161 to 241 days after vaccination in a few convalescent patients. As for treatment: approximately nine-day PBMC culture with coronavirus spike peptide pools or control peptides (ViraFEST assay). The specimen was CD4+ T cells from blood, cultured in vitro, collected about 7 months after SARS-CoV-2 vaccination. This clonotype was obtained from a human donor who had recovered from COVID-19. The rearrangement uses TRBV27 and TRBJ2-5; 9 bases are shared with TRBD2. CDR3 region: CASSLSRGGGRVQETQYF. The CDR3 DNA reads as TGTGCCAGCAGTTTATCGCGGGGGGGAGGGCGAGTCCAAGAGACCCAGTACTTC.